The 12 T cell receptor beta chains below all came from one sample that was sequenced in a study of technical replicates of blood from a few donors. Clones were read by immunoSEQ multiplex PCR, and TCRdb kept only the in-frame ones, dropping some. The data hold 85,000 to 100,000 clones, with 94% observed a single time. The sample taken for sequencing was T cells isolated from PBMCs. Receptors originate from a human donor in good health.

This sequence joins TRBV4-2 and TRBJ2-3; the match to TRBD2 covers 9 bases. CDR3 length: 17 amino acids. Germline lookup yields CDR1 LGHNA and CDR2 YNFKEQ. Trimming took 0 bases from V and 5 from J; bases not matched to a gene: 9. CDR3 residues: CASSQDGLAGTEDTQYF. Written as DNA, the CDR3 is TGTGCCAGCAGCCAAGATGGGCTAGCGGGAACGGAAGATACGCAGTATTTT.

This chain joins TRBV5-1 and TRBJ2-5, with TRBD2 identical over 12 bases. The germline V gene has CDR1 SGHRS and CDR2 YFSETQ. V lost 0 bases to trimming and J lost 3 bases; unmatched junction nucleotides: 0. This CDR3 contains 15 residues. This CDR3 is CASSLGTSGEETQYF. CDR3 sequence (DNA): TGCGCCAGCAGCTTGGGGACTAGCGGGGAAGAGACCCAGTACTTC. The complete variable domain, with remaining parts taken from reference TRBV5-1 and TRBJ2-5, reads KAGVTQTPRYLIKTRGQQVTLSCSPISGHRSVSWYQQTPGQGLQFLFEYFSETQRNKGNFPGRFSGRQFSNSRSEMNVSTLELGDSALYLCASSLGTSGEETQYFGPGTRLLVL.

This clone was found once. The chain combines TRBV6-1 with TRBJ2-2, with 14 bases fitting TRBD2. The germline CDR1 and CDR2 sequences are MNHNS and SASEGT. The CDR3 spans 15 residues. Trimming cost V 6 bases and J 6 bases; bases outside gene matches: 3. CDR3 DNA sequence: TGTGCCAGCAGCGGACTAGCGGGAGGTGCCGGGGAGCTGTTTTTT. It is translated as CASSGLAGGAGELFF.

The chain couples TRBV1 to TRBJ2-5; TRBD1 reflects the table's D call only, with no check against the DNA. TRBV1 is flagged as a pseudogene. This CDR3 has 17 residues. CDR3 sequence: CTSSPNSGIGGERTQYF. The CDR3 nucleotides are TGCACCAGCAGCCCGAATTCGGGAATAGGGGGAGAAAGGACCCAGTACTTC.

This sequence joins TRBV27 and TRBJ2-3; the D gene is possibly TRBD2 (7 bases). The V end lost 4 bases, the J end lost 4 bases, and 12 bases lay between the germline ends. The CDR3 loop spans 14 amino acids. The germline gives CDR1 MNHEY, CDR2 SMNVEV (reference sequence). CDR3 residues: CASSWRGGADTQYF. The CDR3 region has the DNA TGTGCCAGCAGTTGGAGGGGGGGCGCAGATACGCAGTATTTT.

The rearrangement uses TRBV6-5 and TRBJ2-7, with D possibly TRBD2 on 5 matching bases. CDR1 is MNHEY and CDR2 is SVGAGI in the germline V gene. Trimming removed 4 bases from V and 0 bases from J, with 10 bases in between. The CDR3 has 14 amino acids. The CDR3 DNA follows: TGTGCCAGCAGTTCGTCGGGAAGCTCCTACGAGCAGTACTTC. Residues: CASSSSGSSYEQYF.

Written as DNA, the CDR3 is TGTGCCAGCTCACCGGGACTAGCGGGAGGATCCAATGAGCAGTTCTTC. As protein: CASSPGLAGGSNEQFF. The gene calls are TRBV18 and TRBJ2-1; 15 bases are shared with TRBD2. The CDR3 totals 16 residues. Looked up from germline, CDR1 is KGHSH and CDR2 is LQKENI. V dropped 3 bases and J dropped 6; count of bases not matched to a gene: 3. The full variable domain, rest sourced from reference TRBV18 and TRBJ2-1, is NAGVMQNPRHLVRRRGQEARLRCSPMKGHSHVYWYRQLPEEGLKFMVYLQKENIIDESGMPKERFSAEFPKEGPSILRIQQVVRGDSAAYFCASSPGLAGGSNEQFFGPGTRLTVL.

The rearrangement uses TRBV7-9 and TRBJ1-1; no clear D. The germline CDR1 and CDR2 sequences are SEHNR and FQNEAQ (reference sequence). There are 19 residues in the CDR3. Deletions cut 2 bases from V and 0 bases from J, with 22 bases between. Here the CDR3 DNA reads TGTGCCAGCAGCTTACGTCTCTTGGGAACCGGGATCTTGAACACTGAAGCTTTCTTT. Its translation is CASSLRLLGTGILNTEAFF.

In this sample, this clone turned up once. The chain uses TRBV2 and TRBJ2-7; 15 positions agree with TRBD2. The V segment lost 7 bases and the J segment 7 bases; nucleotides outside the gene matches: 5. This CDR3 is built from 14 residues. From germline, CDR1 is SNHLY and CDR2 FYNNEI. The CDR3 sequence: CASTRTSGRVEQYF. In DNA, the CDR3 is TGTGCCAGCACCCGGACTAGCGGGAGGGTGGAGCAGTACTTC.

The chain combines TRBV7-2 with TRBJ1-1; D unresolved. The germline V gene has CDR1 SGHTA and CDR2 FQGNSA. The CDR3 is made up of 15 amino acids. Trimming took off 5 bases at V and 0 bases at J, with 13 bases between the two ends. The CDR3 loop reads CASSKPHSMNTEAFF. The CDR3 DNA is TGTGCCAGCAGCAAACCCCACAGCATGAACACTGAAGCTTTCTTT.

V is TRBV10-3 and J is TRBJ2-3; a weak D match, TRBD2 (5 bases). V gave up 10 bases and J gave up 5 bases, with 22 bases separating them. The germline CDR1 and CDR2 sequences are ENHRY and SYGVKD. CDR3 length: 15 residues. The CDR3 DNA follows: TGTGCCACCCGCAAGGTTGTGGGAGACAAAGATACGCAGTATTTT. Its protein product is CATRKVVGDKDTQYF.

The chain couples TRBV7-9 to TRBJ1-4; D is unresolved. Germline V gene lookup returns CDR1 SEHNR and CDR2 FQNEAQ (reference sequence). This CDR3 spans 17 amino acids. The V and J ends lost 5 bases and 7 bases respectively, with 23 bases between them. CDR3 sequence: CASSPRTGRSHSEKLFF. The CDR3 coding sequence is TGTGCCAGCAGCCCCCGGACCGGGAGGAGTCATAGTGAAAAACTGTTTTTT.